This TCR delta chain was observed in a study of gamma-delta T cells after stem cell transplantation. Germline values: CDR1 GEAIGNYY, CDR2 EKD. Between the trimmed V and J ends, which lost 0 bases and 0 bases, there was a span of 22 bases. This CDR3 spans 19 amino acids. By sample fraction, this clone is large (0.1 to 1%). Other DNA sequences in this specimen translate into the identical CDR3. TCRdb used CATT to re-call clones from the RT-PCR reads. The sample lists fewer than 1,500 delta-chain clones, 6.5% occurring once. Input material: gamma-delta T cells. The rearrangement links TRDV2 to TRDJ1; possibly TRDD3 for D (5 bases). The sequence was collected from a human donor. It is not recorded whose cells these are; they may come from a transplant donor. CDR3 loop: CACDTVLGNTGMYTDKLIF. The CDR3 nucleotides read TGTGCCTGTGACACCGTACTCGGGAATACGGGAATGTACACCGATAAACTCATCTTT.